The rows below give T cell receptor beta chains drawn from one sample of a study of CXCR3-negative and CXCR3-positive naive CD8 T cells. TCRdb re-called the 5' RACE reads, yielding one record per CDR3 amino acid sequence without DNA. In total, the table holds 100,000 to 150,000 distinct CDR3 sequences. The sequenced material came from naive CXCR3+ CD8+ T cells from blood. The receptors were gathered from a human donor in good health. Some clones in this sample may be carry-over from other donors' samples. Each CDR3 is given with its conserved first and last residue.

V gene	J gene	CDR3 protein
TRBV3-1	TRBJ2-4	CASSQMLGTGTLEAKNIQYF
TRBV14	TRBJ2-1	CASSQEAVNEQFF
TRBV7-8	TRBJ2-4	CASSSRGASGDIQYF
TRBV21-1	TRBJ2-5	CASSKGKRQGAGETQYF
TRBV18	TRBJ2-1	CASSRGTVTYSEQFF
TRBV15	TRBJ2-7	CATSRDLSYEQYF
TRBV12-3/TRBV12-4	TRBJ2-1	CASSCSLRGYNEQFF
TRBV29-1	TRBJ2-1	CSVEDTSNEQFF
TRBV27	TRBJ2-1	CASSLVGASGLSGNEQFF
TRBV12-3/TRBV12-4	TRBJ2-3	CASSFGGPSDTQYF